These 6 T cell receptor beta chains share one sample of origin, sequenced in a study of breast tumors, draining lymph nodes, adjacent tissues. The lymph nodes were axillary draining lymph nodes from breast cancer patients. MiXCR was run by TCRdb on the multiplex PCR reads, yielding one entry per CDR3 protein. This sample has 270,000 or so distinct CDR3 sequences, with roughly 30% found just once. Sequencing was performed on axillary lymph node tissue. All receptors come from a female donor with breast cancer. Some clones in this sample may be carry-over from other donors' samples.

A remark on this clonotype: One end of the junction is discordant with germline, which a read error may explain. The chain joins TRBV10-3 to TRBJ2-7; the D is unclear. The germline gives CDR1 ENHRY, CDR2 SYGVKD. The CDR3 length is 11 residues. The CDR3 loop is CAISGRAEQYF. DNA for the CDR3: TGCGCCATCAGTGGTCGAGCGGAGCAGTACTTC.

Comments on this clonotype: A much larger clone differs by one base, so this may be a read error. The rearrangement links TRBV11-2 to TRBJ2-7; 8 bases agree with TRBD1. This CDR3 spans 15 amino acids. In germline, CDR1 is SGHAT, CDR2 FQNNGV. V gave up 1 base and J gave up 6 bases; unmatched junction bases: 8. CDR3 in DNA: TGTGCCAGCAGCTTAGCTAGAACAGGGGGTTTCGAGCAGTACTTC. Translation: CASSLARTGGFEQYF.

This clonotype was detected ten times or more. V usage is TRBV4-2 and J usage is TRBJ2-3; D uncertain. The V gene lost 0 bases and the J gene lost 3 bases, with 7 bases spanning the gap. The CDR3 loop spans 14 amino acids. The germline V gene has CDR1 LGHNA and CDR2 YNFKEQ. The CDR3 here is CASSQDIRTDTQYF. CDR3 sequence (DNA): TGTGCCAGCAGCCAAGATATTAGAACAGATACGCAGTATTTT.

On this clonotype itself: A much larger clone is a single base away; this may be a read error. The V call is TRBV20-1, the J call TRBJ2-1, with D perhaps matching TRBD2 (5 bases). The CDR3 is made up of 14 amino acids. Germline values: CDR1 DFQATT, CDR2 SNEGSKA (reference sequence). The CDR3 bases are TGCGGTGCTAGAGAGGCTAGCAGATACAATGAGCAGTTCTTC. Protein: CGAREASRYNEQFF.

The CDR3: CASSFGGDYNEQFF. As DNA, the CDR3 is TGTGCCAGCAGTTTTGGGGGTGACTACAATGAGCAGTTCTTC. V is TRBV27 and J is TRBJ2-1; D may correspond to TRBD1 or TRBD2 (5 bases each). This CDR3 is 14 amino acids long. The germline CDR1 and CDR2 sequences are MNHEY and SMNVEV (reference sequence). The V end lost 3 bases, the J end lost 3 bases, and 9 bases lay between the germline ends.

This clonotype was counted ten times or more. V is TRBV12-5 and J is TRBJ2-3, with D maybe TRBD2 (5 bases). Germline assignment: CDR1 LGHNT and CDR2 FRNRAP. V lost 0 bases to trimming and J lost 2 bases, with 15 bases between them. The CDR3 has 17 amino acids. Here the CDR3 DNA reads TGTGCTAGTGGTTTGGTACTAGGGCCCCGTTCCACAGATACGCAGTATTTT. Its protein is CASGLVLGPRSTDTQYF.